The 15 T cell receptor beta chains presented below share a single source sample, sequenced in a study of PD-1 blockade in classical Hodgkin lymphoma. Each patient's relapse followed autologous stem cell transplantation, and brentuximab vedotin exposure varied. Sequenced by immunoSEQ multiplex PCR; TCRdb stores in-frame clones only, minus some. The sample carries under 80,000 clones, about two thirds recorded once. Sequenced here: peripheral blood mononuclear cells (PBMCs), sampled before the second cycle of nivolumab. All receptors come from a human donor with classical Hodgkin lymphoma.

The sample holds many counts of this clone. The chain uses TRBV9 and TRBJ2-2; 7 nucleotides agree with TRBD1. The CDR3 covers 16 residues. Germline V gene sequence: CDR1 SGDLS, CDR2 YYNGEE. V was clipped by 2 bases and J by 2 bases; unmatched bases: 6. CDR3 amino acids: CASSVTGTVNTGELFF. The CDR3 nucleotides read TGTGCCAGCAGCGTCACCGGGACAGTAAACACCGGGGAGCTGTTTTTT.

This rearrangement joins TRBV30 to TRBJ1-6; D remains ambiguous. Trimming pared 3 bases from V and 9 bases from J, leaving 9 bases between. Per germline, CDR1 GTSNPN and CDR2 SVGIG (reference sequence). CDR3 length: 12 residues. In nucleotides, the CDR3 is TGTGCCTGGAGCCCAACGAGTTCACCCCTCCACTTT. This codes for CAWSPTSSPLHF.

By share, this clone counts as medium-sized. The genes are TRBV19 and TRBJ2-5, with 7 bases aligning to TRBD2. The CDR3 length is 15 residues. Germline V gene sequence: CDR1 LNHDA, CDR2 SQIVND (reference sequence). V trimming: 5 bases; J trimming: 0 bases; junction bases outside the gene matches: 6. The CDR3 is CASSSGGMYQETQYF. CDR3 bases: TGTGCCAGTAGTTCGGGGGGAATGTACCAAGAGACCCAGTACTTC.

This clone was found a few times. The chain carries TRBV5-6 and TRBJ2-1; 7 bases align to TRBD1. The junction had 12 bases not matched to a gene; V was cut back by 2 bases and J by 10 bases. Germline V gene sequence: CDR1 SGHDT, CDR2 YYEEEE. This CDR3 contains 15 residues. The CDR3 DNA reads TGTGCCAGCAGCTTCGATTATACAGGGGCCCGGGAGCAGTTCTTC. It codes for CASSFDYTGAREQFF.

This chain joins TRBV12-2 and TRBJ2-7; the table's D call, TRBD2, has no DNA check behind it. TRBV12-2 is assigned pseudogene status. The CDR3 has 15 residues. The CDR3 sequence: CASRPGTSGTYEQYF. In DNA, the CDR3 is TGTGCAAGTCGCCCAGGGACTAGCGGTACCTACGAGCAGTACTTC.

This clone was observed a few times. J is TRBJ1-1 and V is TRBV11-2; D not certain. Trimming stripped 5 bases from V and 5 bases from J, with 15 bases between. Germline assignment: CDR1 SGHAT and CDR2 FQNNGV. CDR3 length: 14 amino acids. CDR3 residues: CASSPSGRRTEAFF. CDR3 bases: TGTGCCAGCAGCCCGTCCGGGAGGAGGACTGAAGCTTTCTTT.

Here the CDR3 reads CSVRGLAEMNGGELFF. The CDR3, as DNA: TGCAGCGTGCGGGGACTAGCGGAGATGAATGGCGGGGAGCTGTTTTTT. The chain links TRBV29-1 to TRBJ2-2, with 11 bases identical to TRBD2. The CDR3 runs to 16 residues. The germline CDR1 and CDR2 sequences are SQVTM and ANQGSEA. J gave up 7 bases and V 6 bases, and 13 bases lay outside the gene matches.

This clone came up a few times. V is TRBV5-1 and J is TRBJ2-2; 7 bases line up with TRBD1. The CDR3 is 15 amino acids. J was trimmed by 4 bases and V by 4 bases; bases with no gene match: 7. Germline CDR1 SGHRS, CDR2 YFSETQ. CDR3 coding DNA: TGCGCCAGCAGCCCAAGACAGGGTCGCACCGGGGAGCTGTTTTTT. Amino acids: CASSPRQGRTGELFF.

This sequence joins TRBV6-5 and TRBJ2-7, with a tentative D call TRBD1 (6 bases). V was cut by 8 bases and J by 1 base, with 12 bases left in between. The CDR3 spans 13 residues. CDR1 and CDR2 (germline): MNHEY, SVGAGI. CDR3 sequence: CASASGQSYEQYF. The DNA for the CDR3 is TGTGCCAGCGCCTCCGGACAGTCCTACGAGCAGTACTTC.

Concerning this clone itself: Sequence at one end of the junction differs from germline and may be a read error. The V call is TRBV5-1, the J call TRBJ1-2, with D perhaps matching TRBD1 (5 bases). Germline V CDR1 and CDR2: SGHRS, YFSETQ. This CDR3 comprises 13 residues. The CDR3 loop reads CASRLGLNYGYTF. CDR3 in DNA: TGCGCCAGCAGGTTGGGACTAAACTATGGCTACACCTTC.

The sample holds one count of this clone. J is TRBJ2-1 and V is TRBV4-2; a weak D match, TRBD2 (6 bases). Germline V gene sequence: CDR1 LGHNA, CDR2 YNFKEQ. The CDR3 is 15 residues long. Trimming removed 2 bases from V and 4 bases from J, with 12 bases in between. The CDR3 is CASSQNQGGYNEQFF. The CDR3, as DNA: TGTGCCAGCAGCCAAAATCAGGGAGGTTACAATGAGCAGTTCTTC.

This clone is classed as medium-sized (0.01 to 0.1%). The chain links TRBV28 to TRBJ1-1; TRBD1 matches 9 bases. The junction had 0 bases not matched to a gene; V was cut back by 0 bases and J by 4 bases. In germline, CDR1 is MDHEN, CDR2 SYDVKM. CDR3 size: 14 residues. The CDR3 region is CASSLWTGGTEAFF. In DNA, the CDR3 is TGTGCCAGCAGTTTATGGACAGGGGGCACTGAAGCTTTCTTT.

The J gene is TRBJ1-2, the V gene TRBV6-4; 12 nucleotides match TRBD1. In germline, CDR1 is MRHNA, CDR2 SNTAGT. CDR3 length equals 14 residues. The J segment lost 9 bases and the V segment lost 5 bases, leaving 7 bases of the junction unmatched. DNA for the CDR3: TGTGCCAGCAGTCCCGGGACAGGGGGCGCAAGCTACACCTTC. Its protein product is CASSPGTGGASYTF.

This clone came up a few times. The CDR3 loop is CASSEGAGSGGGYTF. In DNA, the CDR3 is TGTGCCAGCAGTGAAGGCGCGGGTTCGGGAGGTGGCTACACCTTC. J is TRBJ1-2 and V is TRBV2; D is ambiguous. V was shortened by 1 base and J by 7 bases, with 16 bases between the two germline ends. The CDR3 extends over 15 amino acids. Germline V gene data show CDR1 as SNHLY and CDR2 as FYNNEI. The whole variable domain, remainder taken from reference TRBV2 and TRBJ1-2, is EPEVTQTPSHQVTQMGQEVILRCVPISNHLYFYWYRQILGQKVEFLVSFYNNEISEKSEIFDDQFSVERPDGSNFTLKIRSTKLEDSAMYFCASSEGAGSGGGYTFGSGTRLTVV.

This clone was detected a few times. The V call is TRBV28, the J call TRBJ1-5; D unclear. Germline V gene data show CDR1 as MDHEN and CDR2 as SYDVKM. This CDR3 spans 11 amino acids. Trimming pared 5 bases from V and 9 bases from J, leaving 8 bases between. CDR3 in amino acids: CASSLEWPQHF. The CDR3 nucleotides read TGTGCCAGCAGTCTGGAATGGCCCCAGCATTTT.